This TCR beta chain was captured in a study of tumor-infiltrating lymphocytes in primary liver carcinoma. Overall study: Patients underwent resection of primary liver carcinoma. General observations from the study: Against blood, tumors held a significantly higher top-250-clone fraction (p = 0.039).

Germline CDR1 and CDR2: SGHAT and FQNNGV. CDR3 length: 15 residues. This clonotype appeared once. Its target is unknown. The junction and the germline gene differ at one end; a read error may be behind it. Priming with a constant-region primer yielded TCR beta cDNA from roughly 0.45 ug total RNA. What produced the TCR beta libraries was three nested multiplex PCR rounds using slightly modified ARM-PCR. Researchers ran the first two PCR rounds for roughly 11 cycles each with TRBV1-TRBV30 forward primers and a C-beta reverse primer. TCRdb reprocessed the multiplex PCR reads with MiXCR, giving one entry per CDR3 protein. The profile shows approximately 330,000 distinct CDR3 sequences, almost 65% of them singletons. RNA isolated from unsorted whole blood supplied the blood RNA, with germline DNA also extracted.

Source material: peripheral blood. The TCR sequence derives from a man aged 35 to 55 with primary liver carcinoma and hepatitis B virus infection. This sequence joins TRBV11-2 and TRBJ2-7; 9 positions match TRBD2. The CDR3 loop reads CTSSLVTSGFYEQYF. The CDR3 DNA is TGTACCAGCAGCTTAGTGACTAGCGGATTCTACGAGCAGTACTTC.